This TCR beta chain originates from a study of CD8+ T cells in alopecia areata. Isolated RNA was reverse transcribed into cDNA used as the sequencing template. Sequenced by immunoSEQ multiplex PCR; TCRdb stores in-frame clones only, minus some. The profile covers under 150,000 clones, with roughly four fifths appearing a single time and about 25% taken by the ten largest. This CDR3 has 11 amino acids. V was pared by 5 bases and J by 9 bases, with 10 bases between. The germline gives CDR1 SEHNR, CDR2 FQNEAQ (reference sequence). Treatment denoted: oral pan-JAK inhibitor, 5-10 mg twice daily. Using a FACSAria, the CD4+ and CD8+ T cells were sorted from the PBMCs.

This rearrangement joins TRBV7-9 to TRBJ1-2; D gene uncertain. The sample in question was CD8+ T cells sorted from blood, obtained at week 4, from a patient treated with tofacitinib. The origin of this receptor is a human donor with alopecia areata. The CDR3 spells CASSTGLSYTF. For the CDR3, the DNA is TGTGCCAGCAGCACCGGACTTAGCTACACCTTC.